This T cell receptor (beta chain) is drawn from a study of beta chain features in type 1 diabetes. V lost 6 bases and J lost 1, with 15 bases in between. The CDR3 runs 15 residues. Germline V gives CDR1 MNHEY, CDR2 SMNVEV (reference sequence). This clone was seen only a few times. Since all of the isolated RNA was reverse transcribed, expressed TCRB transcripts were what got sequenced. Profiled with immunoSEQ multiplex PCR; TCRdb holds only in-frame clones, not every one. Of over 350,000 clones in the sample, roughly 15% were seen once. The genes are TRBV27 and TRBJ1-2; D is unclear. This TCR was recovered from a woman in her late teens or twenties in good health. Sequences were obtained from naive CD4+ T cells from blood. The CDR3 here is CASRQQRLDNYGYTF. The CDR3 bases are TGTGCCAGCAGACAACAGCGGCTTGATAACTATGGCTACACCTTC.